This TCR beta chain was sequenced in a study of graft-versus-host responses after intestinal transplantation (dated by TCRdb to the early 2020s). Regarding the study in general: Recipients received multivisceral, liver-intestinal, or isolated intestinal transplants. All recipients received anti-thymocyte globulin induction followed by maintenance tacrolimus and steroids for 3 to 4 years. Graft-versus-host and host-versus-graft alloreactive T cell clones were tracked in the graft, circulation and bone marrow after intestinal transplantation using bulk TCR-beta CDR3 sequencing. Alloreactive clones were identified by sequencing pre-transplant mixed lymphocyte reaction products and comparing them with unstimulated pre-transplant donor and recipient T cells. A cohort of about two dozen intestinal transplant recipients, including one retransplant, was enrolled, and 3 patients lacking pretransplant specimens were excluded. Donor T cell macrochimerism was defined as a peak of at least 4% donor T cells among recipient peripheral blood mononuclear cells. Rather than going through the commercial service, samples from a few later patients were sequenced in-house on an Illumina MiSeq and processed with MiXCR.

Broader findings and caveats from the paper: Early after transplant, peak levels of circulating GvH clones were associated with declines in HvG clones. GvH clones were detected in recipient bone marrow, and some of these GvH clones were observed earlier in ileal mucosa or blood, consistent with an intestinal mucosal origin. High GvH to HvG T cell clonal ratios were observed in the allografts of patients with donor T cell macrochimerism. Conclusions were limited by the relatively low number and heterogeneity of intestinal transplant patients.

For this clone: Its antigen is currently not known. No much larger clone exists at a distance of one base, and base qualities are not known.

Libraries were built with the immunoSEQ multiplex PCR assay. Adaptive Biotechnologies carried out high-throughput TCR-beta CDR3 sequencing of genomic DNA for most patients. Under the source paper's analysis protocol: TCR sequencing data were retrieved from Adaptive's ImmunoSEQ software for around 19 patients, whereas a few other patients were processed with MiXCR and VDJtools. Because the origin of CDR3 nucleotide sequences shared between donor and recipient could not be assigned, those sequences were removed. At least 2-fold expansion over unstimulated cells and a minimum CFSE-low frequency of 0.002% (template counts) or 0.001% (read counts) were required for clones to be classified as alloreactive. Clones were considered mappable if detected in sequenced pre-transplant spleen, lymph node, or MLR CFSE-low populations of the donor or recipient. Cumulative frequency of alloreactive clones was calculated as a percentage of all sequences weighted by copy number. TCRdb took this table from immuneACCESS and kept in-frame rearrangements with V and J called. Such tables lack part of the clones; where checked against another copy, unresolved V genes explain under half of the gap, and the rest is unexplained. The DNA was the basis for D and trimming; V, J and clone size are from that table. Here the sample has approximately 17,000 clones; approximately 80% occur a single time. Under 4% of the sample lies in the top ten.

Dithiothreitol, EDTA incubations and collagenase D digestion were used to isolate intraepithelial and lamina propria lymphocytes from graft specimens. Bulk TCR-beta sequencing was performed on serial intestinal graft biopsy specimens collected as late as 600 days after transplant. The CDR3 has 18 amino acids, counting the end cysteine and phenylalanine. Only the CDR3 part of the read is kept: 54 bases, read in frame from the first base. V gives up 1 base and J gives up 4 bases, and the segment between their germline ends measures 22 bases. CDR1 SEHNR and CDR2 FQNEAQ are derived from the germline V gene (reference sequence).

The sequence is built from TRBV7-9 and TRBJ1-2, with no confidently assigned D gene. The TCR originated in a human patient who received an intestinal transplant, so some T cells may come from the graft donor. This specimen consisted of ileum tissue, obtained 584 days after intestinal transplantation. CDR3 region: CASSLEYGGQAPSYGYTF. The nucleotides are TGTGCCAGCAGCTTAGAATATGGCGGGCAAGCCCCCTCCTATGGCTACACCTTC.